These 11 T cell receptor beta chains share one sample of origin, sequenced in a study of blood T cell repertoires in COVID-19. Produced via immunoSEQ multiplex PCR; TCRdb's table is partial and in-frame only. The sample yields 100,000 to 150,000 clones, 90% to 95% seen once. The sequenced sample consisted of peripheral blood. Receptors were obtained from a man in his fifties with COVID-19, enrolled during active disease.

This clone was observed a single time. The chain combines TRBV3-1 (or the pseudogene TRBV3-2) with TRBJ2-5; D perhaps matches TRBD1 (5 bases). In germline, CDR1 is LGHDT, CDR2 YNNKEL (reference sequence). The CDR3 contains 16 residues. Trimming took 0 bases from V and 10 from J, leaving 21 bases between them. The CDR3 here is CASSQDLGEHPPIQYF. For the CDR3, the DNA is TGTGCCAGCAGCCAAGATCTAGGGGAACACCCCCCCATCCAGTACTTC.

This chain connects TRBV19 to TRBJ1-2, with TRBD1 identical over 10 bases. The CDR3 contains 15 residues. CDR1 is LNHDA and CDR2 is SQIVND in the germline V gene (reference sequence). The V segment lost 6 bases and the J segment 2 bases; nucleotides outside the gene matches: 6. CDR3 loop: CASRTGGFGNYGYTF. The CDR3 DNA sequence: TGTGCCAGTAGGACAGGGGGCTTCGGCAACTATGGCTACACCTTC.

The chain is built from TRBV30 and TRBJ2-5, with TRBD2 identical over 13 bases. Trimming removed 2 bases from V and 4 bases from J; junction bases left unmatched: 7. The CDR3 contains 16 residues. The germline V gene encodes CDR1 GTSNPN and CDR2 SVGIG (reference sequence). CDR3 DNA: TGTGCCTGGAGTACCTCACTAGCGGGAGGGCCAGAGACCCAGTACTTC. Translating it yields CAWSTSLAGGPETQYF.

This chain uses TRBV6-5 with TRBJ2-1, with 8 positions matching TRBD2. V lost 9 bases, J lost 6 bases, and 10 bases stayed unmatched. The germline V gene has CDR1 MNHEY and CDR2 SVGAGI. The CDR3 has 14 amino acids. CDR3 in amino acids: CASRRTGTSNEQFF. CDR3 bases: TGTGCCAGTCGTCGTACCGGGACTAGCAATGAGCAGTTCTTC.

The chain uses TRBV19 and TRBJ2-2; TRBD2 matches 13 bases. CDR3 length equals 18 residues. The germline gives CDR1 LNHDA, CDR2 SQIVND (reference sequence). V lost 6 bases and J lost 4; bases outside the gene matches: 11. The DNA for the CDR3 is TGTGCCAGTAGCCGCCGATCGACTAGCGGGAGGCCCACCGGGGAGCTGTTTTTT. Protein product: CASSRRSTSGRPTGELFF.

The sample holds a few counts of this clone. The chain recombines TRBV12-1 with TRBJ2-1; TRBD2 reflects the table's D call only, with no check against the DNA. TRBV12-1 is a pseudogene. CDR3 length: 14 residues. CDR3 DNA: TGTGCCAGCAGATGGCGGGAGAAGTGGAATGAGCAGTTCTTC. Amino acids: CASRWREKWNEQFF.

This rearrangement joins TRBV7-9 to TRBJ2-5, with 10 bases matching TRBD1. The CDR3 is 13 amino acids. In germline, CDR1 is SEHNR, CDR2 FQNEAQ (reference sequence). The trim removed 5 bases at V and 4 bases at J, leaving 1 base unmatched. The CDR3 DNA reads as TGTGCCAGCAGCCGGACAGGGGGAGAGACCCAGTACTTC. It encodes CASSRTGGETQYF.

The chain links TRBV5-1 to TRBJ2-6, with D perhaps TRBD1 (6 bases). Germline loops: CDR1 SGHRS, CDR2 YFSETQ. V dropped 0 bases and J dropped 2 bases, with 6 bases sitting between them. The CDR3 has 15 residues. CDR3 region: CASSLDRAGANVLTF. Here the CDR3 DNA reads TGCGCCAGCAGCTTGGACAGGGCTGGGGCCAACGTCCTGACTTTC.

The CDR3 loop reads CASSFLSGRGETQYF. CDR3 nucleotide sequence: TGTGCCAGCAGTTTCCTGAGCGGGAGGGGTGAGACCCAGTACTTC. V is TRBV6-5 and J is TRBJ2-5; 10 bases are shared with TRBD2. The CDR3 sequence is 15 residues long. The V gene's germline CDR1 is MNHEY and CDR2 SVGAGI. V gave up 4 bases and J gave up 5 bases; unmatched junction bases: 7.

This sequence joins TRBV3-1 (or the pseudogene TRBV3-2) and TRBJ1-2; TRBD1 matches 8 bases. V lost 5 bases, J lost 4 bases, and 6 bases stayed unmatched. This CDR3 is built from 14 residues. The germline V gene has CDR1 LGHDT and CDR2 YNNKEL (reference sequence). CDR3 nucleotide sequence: TGTGCCAGCAGCAGCGGACAGGGAAGCTATGGCTACACCTTC. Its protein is CASSSGQGSYGYTF.

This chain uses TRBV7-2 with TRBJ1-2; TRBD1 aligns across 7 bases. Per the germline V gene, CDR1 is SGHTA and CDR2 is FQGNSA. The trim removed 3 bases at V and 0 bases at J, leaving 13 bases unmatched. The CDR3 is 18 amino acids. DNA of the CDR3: TGTGCCAGCAGCTTGGTCATGTCAGGGGGGCGAGCTAACTATGGCTACACCTTC. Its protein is CASSLVMSGGRANYGYTF.